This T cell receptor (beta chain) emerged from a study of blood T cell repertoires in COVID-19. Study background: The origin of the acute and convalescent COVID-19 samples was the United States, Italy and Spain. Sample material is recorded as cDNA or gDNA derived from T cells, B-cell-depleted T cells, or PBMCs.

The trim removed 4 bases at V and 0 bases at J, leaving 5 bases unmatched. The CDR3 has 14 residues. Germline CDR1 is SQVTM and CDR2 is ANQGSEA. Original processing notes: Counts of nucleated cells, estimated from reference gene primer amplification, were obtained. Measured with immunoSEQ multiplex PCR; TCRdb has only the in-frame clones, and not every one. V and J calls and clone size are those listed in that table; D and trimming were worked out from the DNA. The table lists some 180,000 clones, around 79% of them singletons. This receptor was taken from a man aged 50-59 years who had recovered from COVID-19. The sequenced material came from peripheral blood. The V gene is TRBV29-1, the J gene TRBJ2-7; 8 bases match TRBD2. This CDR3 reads CSVGSSGPSYEQYF. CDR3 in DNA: TGCAGCGTTGGGTCTAGCGGGCCCTCCTACGAGCAGTACTTC.